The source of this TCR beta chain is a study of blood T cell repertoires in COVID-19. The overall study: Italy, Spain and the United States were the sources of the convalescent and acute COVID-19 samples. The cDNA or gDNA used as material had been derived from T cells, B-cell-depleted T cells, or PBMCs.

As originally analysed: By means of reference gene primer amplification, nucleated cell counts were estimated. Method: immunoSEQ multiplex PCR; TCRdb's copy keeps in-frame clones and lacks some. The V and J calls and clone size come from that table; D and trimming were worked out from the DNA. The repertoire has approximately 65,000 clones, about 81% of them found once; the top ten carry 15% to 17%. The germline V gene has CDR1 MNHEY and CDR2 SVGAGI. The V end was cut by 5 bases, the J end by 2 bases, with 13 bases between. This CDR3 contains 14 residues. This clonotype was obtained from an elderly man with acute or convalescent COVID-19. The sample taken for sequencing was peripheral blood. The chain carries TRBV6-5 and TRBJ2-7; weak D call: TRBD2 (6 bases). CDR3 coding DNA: TGTGCCAGCAGTATGGGTGCGGGACCCTACGAGCAGTACTTC. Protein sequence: CASSMGAGPYEQYF.